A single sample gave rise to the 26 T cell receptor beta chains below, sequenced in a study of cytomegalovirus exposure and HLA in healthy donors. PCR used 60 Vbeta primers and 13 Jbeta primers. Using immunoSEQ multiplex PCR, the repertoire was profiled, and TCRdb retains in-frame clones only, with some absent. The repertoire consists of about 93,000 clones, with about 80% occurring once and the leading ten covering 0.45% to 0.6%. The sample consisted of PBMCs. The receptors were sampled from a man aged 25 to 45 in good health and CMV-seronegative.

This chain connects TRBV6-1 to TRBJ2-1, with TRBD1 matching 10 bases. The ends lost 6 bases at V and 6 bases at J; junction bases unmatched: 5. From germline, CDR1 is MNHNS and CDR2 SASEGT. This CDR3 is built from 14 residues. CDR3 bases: TGTGCCAGCAGGAGGACAGGGGGGAGCAATGAGCAGTTCTTC. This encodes CASRRTGGSNEQFF.

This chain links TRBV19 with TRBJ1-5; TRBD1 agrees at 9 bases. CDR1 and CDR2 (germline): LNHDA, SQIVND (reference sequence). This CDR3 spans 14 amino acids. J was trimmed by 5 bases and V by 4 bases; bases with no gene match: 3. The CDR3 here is CASSTNRGHQPQHF. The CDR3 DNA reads TGTGCCAGTAGTACAAACAGGGGGCATCAGCCCCAGCATTTT.

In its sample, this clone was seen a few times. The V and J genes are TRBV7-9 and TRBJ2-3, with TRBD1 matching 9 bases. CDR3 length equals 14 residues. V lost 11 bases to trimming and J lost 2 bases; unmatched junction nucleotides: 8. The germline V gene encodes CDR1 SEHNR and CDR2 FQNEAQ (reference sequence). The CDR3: CAGSRDRVTDTQYF. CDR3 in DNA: TGTGCCGGCTCCCGGGACAGGGTCACAGATACGCAGTATTTT.

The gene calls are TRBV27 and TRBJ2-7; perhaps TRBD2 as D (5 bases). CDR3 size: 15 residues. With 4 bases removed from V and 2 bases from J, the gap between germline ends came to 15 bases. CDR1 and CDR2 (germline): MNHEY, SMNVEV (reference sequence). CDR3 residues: CASSSPRGRAYEQYF. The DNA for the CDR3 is TGTGCCAGCAGTTCACCCCGCGGGCGGGCCTACGAGCAGTACTTC.

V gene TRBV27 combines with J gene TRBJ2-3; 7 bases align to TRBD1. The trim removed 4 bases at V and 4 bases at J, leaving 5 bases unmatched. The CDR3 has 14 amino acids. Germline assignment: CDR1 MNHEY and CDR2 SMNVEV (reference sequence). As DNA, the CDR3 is TGTGCCAGCAGTTCGAGACAGGGTTCAGATACGCAGTATTTT. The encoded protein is CASSSRQGSDTQYF.

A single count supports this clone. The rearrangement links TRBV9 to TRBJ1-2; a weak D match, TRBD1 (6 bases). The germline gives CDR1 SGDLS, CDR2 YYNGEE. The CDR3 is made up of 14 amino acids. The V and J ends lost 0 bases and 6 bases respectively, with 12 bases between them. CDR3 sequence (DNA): TGTGCCAGCAGCGTAGCTCTGGGGGCTGATGGCTACACCTTC. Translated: CASSVALGADGYTF.

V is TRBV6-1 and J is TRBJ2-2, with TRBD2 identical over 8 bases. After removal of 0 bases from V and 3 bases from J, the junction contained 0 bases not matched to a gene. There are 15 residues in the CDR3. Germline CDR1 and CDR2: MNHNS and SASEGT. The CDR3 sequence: CASSEARGDTGELFF. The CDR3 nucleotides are TGTGCCAGCAGTGAAGCGCGGGGGGACACCGGGGAGCTGTTTTTT.

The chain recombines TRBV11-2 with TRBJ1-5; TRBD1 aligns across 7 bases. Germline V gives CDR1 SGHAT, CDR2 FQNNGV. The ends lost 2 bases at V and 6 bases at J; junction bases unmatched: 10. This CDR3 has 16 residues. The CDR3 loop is CASSLTGEFGSQPQHF. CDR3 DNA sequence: TGTGCCAGCAGCTTAACAGGGGAGTTCGGGAGTCAGCCCCAGCATTTT.

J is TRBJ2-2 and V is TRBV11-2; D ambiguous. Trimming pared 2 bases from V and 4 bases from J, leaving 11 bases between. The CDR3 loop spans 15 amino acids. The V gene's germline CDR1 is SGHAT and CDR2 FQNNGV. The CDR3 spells CASSLPSTVTGELFF. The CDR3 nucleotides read TGTGCCAGCAGCTTACCTAGTACGGTCACCGGGGAGCTGTTTTTT.

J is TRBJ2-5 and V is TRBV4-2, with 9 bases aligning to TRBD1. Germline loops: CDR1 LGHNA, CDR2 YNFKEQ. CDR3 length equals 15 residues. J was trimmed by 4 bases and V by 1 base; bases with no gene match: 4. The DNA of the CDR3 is TGTGCCAGCAGCCAAGGGACGGACAGGGGAGAGACCCAGTACTTC. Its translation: CASSQGTDRGETQYF.

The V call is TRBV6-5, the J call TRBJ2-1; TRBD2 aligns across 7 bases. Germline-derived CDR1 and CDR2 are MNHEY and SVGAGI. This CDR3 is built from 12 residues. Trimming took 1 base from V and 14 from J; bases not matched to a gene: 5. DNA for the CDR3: TGTGCCAGCAGTTACTATGGGACTACGGAGTTCTTC. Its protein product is CASSYYGTTEFF.

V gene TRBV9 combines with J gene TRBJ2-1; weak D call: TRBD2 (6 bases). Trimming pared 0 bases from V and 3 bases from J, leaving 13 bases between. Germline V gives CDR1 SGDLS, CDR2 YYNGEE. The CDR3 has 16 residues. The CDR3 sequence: CASSVGAGTYYNEQFF. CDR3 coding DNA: TGTGCCAGCAGCGTAGGGGCCGGGACTTACTACAATGAGCAGTTCTTC. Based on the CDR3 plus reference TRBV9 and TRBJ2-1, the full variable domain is DSGVTQTPKHLITATGQRVTLRCSPRSGDLSVYWYQQSLDQGLQFLIQYYNGEERAKGNILERFSAQQFPDLHSELNLSSLELGDSALYFCASSVGAGTYYNEQFFGPGTRLTVL.

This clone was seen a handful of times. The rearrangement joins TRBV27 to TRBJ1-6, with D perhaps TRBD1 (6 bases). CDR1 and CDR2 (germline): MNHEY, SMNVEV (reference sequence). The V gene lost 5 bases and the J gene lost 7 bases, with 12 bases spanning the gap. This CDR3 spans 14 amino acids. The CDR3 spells CASSARGANSPLHF. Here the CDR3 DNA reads TGTGCCAGCAGTGCCAGGGGAGCCAATTCACCCCTCCACTTT.

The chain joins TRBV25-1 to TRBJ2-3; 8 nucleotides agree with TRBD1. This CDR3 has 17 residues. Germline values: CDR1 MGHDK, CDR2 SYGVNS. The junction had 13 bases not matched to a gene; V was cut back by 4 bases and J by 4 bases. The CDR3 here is CASSGREDDRGPDTQYF. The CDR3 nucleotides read TGTGCCAGCAGTGGCCGCGAGGACGACAGGGGTCCAGATACGCAGTATTTT.

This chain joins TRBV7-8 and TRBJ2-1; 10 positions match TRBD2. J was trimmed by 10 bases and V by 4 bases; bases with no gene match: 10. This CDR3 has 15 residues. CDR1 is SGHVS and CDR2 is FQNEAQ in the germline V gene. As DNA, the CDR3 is TGTGCCAGCAGCTCTCGGGCTAGCGGGAGCGGAGAGCAGTTCTTC. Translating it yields CASSSRASGSGEQFF.

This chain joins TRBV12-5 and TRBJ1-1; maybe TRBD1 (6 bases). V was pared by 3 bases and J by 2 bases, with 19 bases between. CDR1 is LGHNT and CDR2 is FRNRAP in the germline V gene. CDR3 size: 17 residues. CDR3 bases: TGTGCTAGTGGTTTCGCCCCGGACAGAAGAGCCAACACTGAAGCTTTCTTT. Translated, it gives CASGFAPDRRANTEAFF.

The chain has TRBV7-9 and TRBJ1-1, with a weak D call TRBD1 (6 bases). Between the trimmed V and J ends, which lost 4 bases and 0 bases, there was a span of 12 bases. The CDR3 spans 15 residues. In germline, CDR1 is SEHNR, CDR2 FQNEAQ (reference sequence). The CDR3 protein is CASSSADRLNTEAFF. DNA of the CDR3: TGTGCCAGCAGCTCCGCGGACAGACTGAACACTGAAGCTTTCTTT.

CDR3 bases: TGTGCCAGCAGTGGCCCGGGACAGGGGTCTGGAAACACCATATATTTT. Its protein is CASSGPGQGSGNTIYF. This rearrangement joins TRBV6-1 to TRBJ1-3; 10 bases fit TRBD1. Per germline, CDR1 MNHNS and CDR2 SASEGT. V was pared by 4 bases and J by 1 base, with 4 bases of the junction left unmatched. The CDR3 is 16 residues long.

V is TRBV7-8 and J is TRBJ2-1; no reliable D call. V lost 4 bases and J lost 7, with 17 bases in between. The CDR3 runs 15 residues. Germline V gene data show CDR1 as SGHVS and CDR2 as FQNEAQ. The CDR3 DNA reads TGTGCCAGCAGCTCCGTTAAGGCGGATCGAAATGAGCAGTTCTTC. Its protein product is CASSSVKADRNEQFF.

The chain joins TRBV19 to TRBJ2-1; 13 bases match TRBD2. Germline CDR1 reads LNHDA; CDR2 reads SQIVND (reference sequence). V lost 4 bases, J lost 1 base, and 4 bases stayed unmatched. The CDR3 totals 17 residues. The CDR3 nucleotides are TGTGCCAGTAGTACGGGACTAGCGGGGAGGTCCTACAATGAGCAGTTCTTC. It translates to CASSTGLAGRSYNEQFF.

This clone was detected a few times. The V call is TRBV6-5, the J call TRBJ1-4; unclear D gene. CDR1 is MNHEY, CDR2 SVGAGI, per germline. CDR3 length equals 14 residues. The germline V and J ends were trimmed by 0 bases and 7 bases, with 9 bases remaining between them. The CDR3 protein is CASSYSSLGEKLFF. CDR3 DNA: TGTGCCAGCAGTTACTCGAGTCTCGGTGAAAAACTGTTTTTT.

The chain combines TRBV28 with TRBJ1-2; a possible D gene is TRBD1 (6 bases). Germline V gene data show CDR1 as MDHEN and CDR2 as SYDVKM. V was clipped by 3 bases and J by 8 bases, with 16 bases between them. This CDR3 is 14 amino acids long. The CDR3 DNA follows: TGTGCCAGCAGTTTTAGTCAGGGGCTCCGCGGCTACACCTTC. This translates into CASSFSQGLRGYTF.

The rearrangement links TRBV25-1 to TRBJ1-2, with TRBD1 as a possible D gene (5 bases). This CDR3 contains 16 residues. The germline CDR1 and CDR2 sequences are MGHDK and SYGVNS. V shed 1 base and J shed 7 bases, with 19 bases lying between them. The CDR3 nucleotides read TGTGCCAGCAGTGAATCGCCGCTCAGGGTCAACGGTGGCTACACCTTC. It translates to CASSESPLRVNGGYTF.

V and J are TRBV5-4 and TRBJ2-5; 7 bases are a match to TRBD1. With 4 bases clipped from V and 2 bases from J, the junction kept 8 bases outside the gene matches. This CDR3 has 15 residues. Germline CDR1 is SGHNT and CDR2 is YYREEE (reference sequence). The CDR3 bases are TGTGCCAGCAGCGATTTGGCGACAGGGCAAGAGACCCAGTACTTC. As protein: CASSDLATGQETQYF.

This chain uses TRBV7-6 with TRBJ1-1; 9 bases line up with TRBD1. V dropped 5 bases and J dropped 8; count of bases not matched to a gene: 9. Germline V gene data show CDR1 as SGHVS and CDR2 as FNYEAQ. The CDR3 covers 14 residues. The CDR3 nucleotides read TGTGCCAGCAGCCCGAGGACAGGGGCCCTCGAAGCTTTCTTT. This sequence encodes CASSPRTGALEAFF.

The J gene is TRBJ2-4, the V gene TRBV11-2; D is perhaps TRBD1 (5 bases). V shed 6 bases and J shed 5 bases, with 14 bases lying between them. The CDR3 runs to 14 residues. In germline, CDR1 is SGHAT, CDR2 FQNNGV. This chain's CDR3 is CASRDPGPQNIQYF. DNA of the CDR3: TGTGCCAGCAGGGACCCAGGGCCCCAAAACATTCAGTACTTC.